Listed below are T cell receptor beta chains from one sample, sequenced in a study of early T cells in non-severe SARS-CoV-2 infection. TCRdb called the 5' RACE reads again in MiXCR, with one record for every CDR3 protein. The sample gives around 60,000 distinct CDR3 sequences, about 12% of which show up once; around 9.9% is in the top ten. Sequenced sample: whole blood. Every receptor here comes from an adult who was a healthcare worker with PCR-confirmed SARS-CoV-2 infection or an uninfected control (not recorded which). Each CDR3 is given with its conserved first and last residue. A D gene is named only where the DNA matches it firmly. Only part of the rows carry a size: once, few, many, or a class if the clone is expanded.

TRBV6-5	TRBD2	many	TRBJ2-1	TGTGCCAGCAACGGCGGGGGCTACAATGAGCAGTTCTTC	CASNGGGYNEQFF
TRBV6-6	.	few	TRBJ2-1	TGTGCCAGCAGTTACTCGTGGAGCGGGTCCTACAATGAGCAGTTCTTC	CASSYSWSGSYNEQFF
TRBV7-9	.	.	TRBJ2-3	TGTGCCAGCAGCTTACGGGACACACGCACAGATACGCAGTATTTT	CASSLRDTRTDTQYF
TRBV7-9	TRBD1	many	TRBJ1-1	TGTGCCAGCAGCTCGGGACAGTCCCACACTGAAGCTTTCTTT	CASSSGQSHTEAFF
TRBV7-9	.	many	TRBJ1-2	TGTGCCAGCAGCCTTCTACGTGGCTATGGCTACACCTTC	CASSLLRGYGYTF
TRBV12-3/TRBV12-4	.	.	TRBJ1-4	TGTGCCAGCAGCCCCGGGGTCGGTGCGGGTGAAAAACTGTTTTTT	CASSPGVGAGEKLFF
TRBV27	TRBD1	.	TRBJ1-4	TGTGCCAGCAGTCTCTACAGGGGCGGGGAAAAACTGTTTTTT	CASSLYRGGEKLFF
TRBV6-6	.	few	TRBJ2-3	TGTGCCAGCAGCTACGGAATCAGGGCTATTGAGAGCCACGCAGATACGCAGTATTTT	CASSYGIRAIESHADTQYF
TRBV6-2/TRBV6-3	TRBD2	.	TRBJ2-2	TGTGCCAGCAGTTGGCTAGTGGGAGGGCCGCGGGACACCGGGGAGCTGTTTTTT	CASSWLVGGPRDTGELFF
TRBV18	TRBD2	few	TRBJ2-7	TGTGCCAGCTCACCCCCTATAGGCGGGGGAGGCGAGCAGTACTTC	CASSPPIGGGGEQYF
TRBV18	.	many	TRBJ2-5	TGTGCCAGCTCACCGGTGAGGATCCAAGAGACCCAGTACTTC	CASSPVRIQETQYF
TRBV7-3	.	many	TRBJ2-3	TGTGCCAGCAGCTTAACAGGGGGCACAGATACGCAGTATTTT	CASSLTGGTDTQYF
TRBV7-2	TRBD2	many	TRBJ2-3	TGTGCCAGCAGCTTAATGGCGCGGGGGGGAGATACGCAGTATTTT	CASSLMARGGDTQYF
TRBV27	.	many	TRBJ2-7	TGTGCCAGCAGTTTGTCAGGGAGTAACTACGAGCAGTACTTC	CASSLSGSNYEQYF
TRBV7-9	TRBD1	few	TRBJ2-1	TGTGCCGTCTCTGTGACAGGGAGCTCCTACAATGAGCAGTTCTTC	CAVSVTGSSYNEQFF
TRBV7-9	.	.	TRBJ1-1	TGTGCCAGCAGCACAAAGGACGTCGGTCTGAACACTGAAGCTTTCTTT	CASSTKDVGLNTEAFF
TRBV21-1	.	many	TRBJ2-1	TGTGCCAGCAGCAAATCTGACGGGAGGGTATTCAATGAGCAGTTCTTC	CASSKSDGRVFNEQFF
TRBV18	.	.	TRBJ2-7	TGTGCCAGCTCACCACCAGAGGCGATCTACGAGCAGTACTTC	CASSPPEAIYEQYF
TRBV28	.	.	TRBJ1-3	TGTGCCAGCAGGCACAGGGCCTTCTCTGGAAACACCATATATTTT	CASRHRAFSGNTIYF
TRBV7-2	.	many	TRBJ2-1	TGTGCCAGCAGCTGGGACTTCTACAATGAGCAGTTCTTC	CASSWDFYNEQFF
TRBV12-3/TRBV12-4	.	many	TRBJ2-7	TGTGCCAGCACGGCCCCCTGGGCCTCCTACGAGCAGTACTTC	CASTAPWASYEQYF
TRBV19	.	few	TRBJ1-5	TGTGCCAGTACCTCCGCGGCGGGGTATAATCAGCCCCAGCATTTT	CASTSAAGYNQPQHF
TRBV12-2	.	many	TRBJ2-1	TGTGCAAGTCGCTTAGACGGGATCCACAATGAGCAGTTCTTC	CASRLDGIHNEQFF
TRBV18	.	many	TRBJ2-3	TGTGCCAGCTCACCATTCTATAAGGAGGGCACAGATACGCAGTATTTT	CASSPFYKEGTDTQYF
TRBV6-2/TRBV6-3	TRBD1	many	TRBJ2-1	TGTGCCAGCAGTCGGAAACAGGGGAATGAGCAGTTCTTC	CASSRKQGNEQFF
TRBV2	.	many	TRBJ1-2	TGTGCCAGCAGTGAAGAGGATCTTGAAAACACCTTC	CASSEEDLENTF
TRBV12-3/TRBV12-4	.	few	TRBJ1-3	TGTGCCAGCGGAAAATCCGGCAATATTGGAAACACCATATATTTT	CASGKSGNIGNTIYF
TRBV29-1	.	.	TRBJ1-2	TGCAGCGCTGGTTTTGACAACTATGGCTACACCTTC	CSAGFDNYGYTF
TRBV5-1	.	many	TRBJ2-2	TGCGCCAGCAGCTTGCTCCCCAACACCGGGGAGCTGTTTTTT	CASSLLPNTGELFF
TRBV12-3/TRBV12-4	.	many	TRBJ1-1	TGTGCCAGCAGTTTAGGAGACAGTCCGAACACTGAAGCTTTCTTT	CASSLGDSPNTEAFF
TRBV11-3	.	few	TRBJ1-1	TGTGCCAGCAGCTTCGATGGGGGGACTGAAGCTTTCTTT	CASSFDGGTEAFF
TRBV5-6	.	many	TRBJ2-3	TGTGCCAGCAGCTTACAGGGTTATTGGGCGCAGTATTTT	CASSLQGYWAQYF
TRBV7-3	TRBD1	many	TRBJ1-1	TGTGCCAGCACCGAAGGGACAGGCACTGAAGCTTTCTTT	CASTEGTGTEAFF
TRBV20-1	TRBD1	.	TRBJ2-2	TGCAGTTTCCGGGACAGCCGGAACACCGGGGAGCTGTTTTTT	CSFRDSRNTGELFF
TRBV4-2	.	.	TRBJ2-5	TGTGCCAGCAGCCAAAGGGACTCGCTCCAAGAGACCCAGTACTTC	CASSQRDSLQETQYF
TRBV7-7	.	few	TRBJ2-5	TGTGCTAGCAGCGGAGGTGGATTTCCCCAAGAGACCCAGTACTTC	CASSGGGFPQETQYF
TRBV2	TRBD1	many	TRBJ1-2	TGTGCCAGCAGTGCCCCGAACACAGGGGTCGACTATGGCTACACCTTC	CASSAPNTGVDYGYTF
TRBV10-3	.	few	TRBJ1-2	TGTGCCATCAGTGAGCTGGAAGGCTACACCTTC	CAISELEGYTF
TRBV3-1	TRBD2	many	TRBJ2-1	TGTGCCAGCAGCCGCCGGATAGCGGGAGGGGTGGATGAGCAGTTCTTC	CASSRRIAGGVDEQFF
TRBV12-3/TRBV12-4	TRBD2	many	TRBJ2-3	TGTGCCAGCAGGCTAGCGGGGGGGGCAGATACGCAGTATTTT	CASRLAGGADTQYF
TRBV25-1	.	.	TRBJ1-1	TGTGCCAGCAGTGTACAAGCTTTCTTT	CASSVQAFF
TRBV5-1	TRBD2	few	TRBJ2-1	TGCGCCAGCAGCTTGATCTCGGCTAGCGGGAGCGTGGGGAATGAGCAGTTCTTC	CASSLISASGSVGNEQFF
TRBV19	.	.	TRBJ2-7	TGTGCCAGTAGTAGCGGACAGCTTAACTATTACGAGCAGTACTTC	CASSSGQLNYYEQYF
TRBV6-5	TRBD2	.	TRBJ2-1	TGTGCCAGCAGTCGCCCCCGGGGGGGCTCCTACAATGAGCAGTTCTTC	CASSRPRGGSYNEQFF
TRBV29-1	TRBD1	.	TRBJ2-7	TGCAGCGTTGAAGTCCGGGACAGCTCCTACGAGCAGTACTTC	CSVEVRDSSYEQYF
TRBV7-2	.	once	TRBJ2-7	TGTGCCAGCAGCTTAACTAACGGTCCCTACGAGCAGTACTTC	CASSLTNGPYEQYF
TRBV18	TRBD2	many	TRBJ2-1	TGTGCCAGCTCACCGCTAGCGGCCCTACCAAATGAGCAGTTCTTC	CASSPLAALPNEQFF
TRBV28	.	many	TRBJ2-3	TGTGCCAGCAGTTTTCTAAGCACAGATACGCAGTATTTT	CASSFLSTDTQYF
TRBV11-2	TRBD1	many	TRBJ2-5	TGTGCCAGCAGCCTTCACAGGGGAAGGGGGCAAGAGACCCAGTACTTC	CASSLHRGRGQETQYF
TRBV10-3	.	many	TRBJ1-1	TGTGCCATCAGTGTCGGTGTTGGGACTGAAGCTTTCTTT	CAISVGVGTEAFF
TRBV6-2/TRBV6-3	TRBD1	many	TRBJ2-7	TGTGCCAGCAGTTCCCCTGGACAGGTCTCCTACGAGCAGTACTTC	CASSSPGQVSYEQYF
TRBV29-1	TRBD2	medium-sized	TRBJ2-1	TGCAGCTCTGAGCGCGGGAGTGGCAATGAGCAGTTCTTC	CSSERGSGNEQFF
TRBV28	.	.	TRBJ2-2	TGTGCCAGCAGTTTGTCGACGGCGAACACCGGGGAGCTGTTTTTT	CASSLSTANTGELFF
TRBV4-2	TRBD1	.	TRBJ2-7	TGTGCCAGCAGCCCCGGGACAGCGAACTACGAGCAGTACTTC	CASSPGTANYEQYF